This TCR beta chain was captured in a study of T cell responses to AZD1222 COVID-19 vaccine. Broader study findings: White British donors predominated, females outnumbered males, and clonal diversity was possibly underestimated.

A note on this clone: No antigen is known for it.

V was cut by 3 bases and J by 2 bases, with 8 bases left in between. In germline, CDR1 is MNHEY, CDR2 SMNVEV (reference sequence). The CDR3 extends over 14 amino acids. The data were produced by immunoSEQ multiplex PCR, yet TCRdb's version contains in-frame clones alone and is incomplete. The sample includes fewer than 140,000 clones, roughly 91% of them seen just once. This receptor was identified in an adult who received the AZD1222 COVID-19 vaccine. This rearrangement joins TRBV27 to TRBJ2-4, with a possible D match to TRBD1 (5 bases). The material sequenced was peripheral blood, taken 28 days after the second AZD1222 dose. CDR3 DNA sequence: TGTGCCAGCAGTTTGGGGCCTACCAAAAACATTCAGTACTTC. It codes for CASSLGPTKNIQYF.